A selection of T cell receptor beta chains follows, all from one sample in a study of CD8+ T cells in alopecia areata. The table came from immunoSEQ multiplex PCR; TCRdb's copy has only in-frame clones and leaves some out. The sample shows 100,000 to 150,000 clones, approximately 49% of them seen only once. The sample here was CD8+ T cells sorted from blood, taken at week 0. The receptors here all came from a human donor with alopecia areata. Both conserved end residues are part of each CDR3. A D gene is named only where the DNA matches it firmly. For some rows the clone size is stated as once, few or many, or as a class when expanded; others skip it.

d_gene: -
j_gene: TRBJ1-2
v_gene: TRBV29-1
abundance: -
CDR3aa: CSVPEPGGYTF
CDR3nt: TGCAGCGTCCCGGAGCCGGGGGGCTACACCTTC

d_gene: -
j_gene: TRBJ1-1
v_gene: TRBV29-1
abundance: -
CDR3aa: CSVDSGRGDTEAFF
CDR3nt: TGCAGCGTTGATTCGGGCAGGGGTGACACTGAAGCTTTCTTT

d_gene: -
j_gene: TRBJ2-7
v_gene: TRBV25-1
abundance: -
CDR3aa: CASSEFGDDSYEQYF
CDR3nt: TGTGCCAGCAGTGAATTTGGGGACGACTCCTACGAGCAGTACTTC

d_gene: -
j_gene: TRBJ2-5
v_gene: TRBV5-1
abundance: few
CDR3aa: CASSARQEETQYF
CDR3nt: TGCGCCAGCAGCGCCAGACAGGAAGAGACCCAGTACTTC

d_gene: -
j_gene: TRBJ2-6
v_gene: TRBV19
abundance: few
CDR3aa: CASSIWSSGANVLTF
CDR3nt: TGTGCCAGTAGTATTTGGTCCTCTGGGGCCAACGTCCTGACTTTC

d_gene: -
j_gene: TRBJ1-6
v_gene: TRBV13
abundance: -
CDR3aa: CASKVGVGNSPLHF
CDR3nt: TGTGCCAGCAAGGTCGGGGTGGGGAATTCACCCCTCCACTTT

d_gene: -
j_gene: TRBJ1-5
v_gene: TRBV27
abundance: few
CDR3aa: CASSFPQPQHF
CDR3nt: TGTGCCAGCAGTTTTCCCCAGCCCCAGCATTTT

d_gene: -
j_gene: TRBJ1-1
v_gene: TRBV29-1
abundance: once
CDR3aa: CSVLRERPEAFF
CDR3nt: TGCAGCGTTCTCCGGGAGAGACCTGAAGCTTTCTTT

d_gene: -
j_gene: TRBJ1-2
v_gene: TRBV2
abundance: -
CDR3aa: CASSEYAAGDYGYTF
CDR3nt: TGTGCCAGCAGTGAATATGCGGCAGGGGACTATGGCTACACCTTC

d_gene: TRBD1
j_gene: TRBJ2-1
v_gene: TRBV27
abundance: -
CDR3aa: CASSFGRGTYNEQFF
CDR3nt: TGTGCCAGCAGTTTTGGCAGGGGGACCTACAATGAGCAGTTCTTC

d_gene: -
j_gene: TRBJ2-7
v_gene: TRBV6-5
abundance: -
CDR3aa: CASSYSDRSYEQYF
CDR3nt: TGTGCCAGCAGTTACTCGGACAGATCCTACGAGCAGTACTTC

d_gene: TRBD1
j_gene: TRBJ2-5
v_gene: TRBV6-6
abundance: -
CDR3aa: CATTGTGEVETQYF
CDR3nt: TGTGCCACAACGGGGACAGGGGAGGTGGAGACCCAGTACTTC

d_gene: -
j_gene: TRBJ2-2
v_gene: TRBV7-8
abundance: few
CDR3aa: CASSSRSAGELFF
CDR3nt: TGTGCCAGCAGCTCTCGGTCGGCCGGGGAGCTGTTTTTT

d_gene: -
j_gene: TRBJ2-7
v_gene: TRBV5-6
abundance: -
CDR3aa: CASSLGSSYEQYF
CDR3nt: TGTGCCAGCAGCTTGGGGAGCTCCTACGAGCAGTACTTC

d_gene: -
j_gene: TRBJ2-7
v_gene: TRBV5-6
abundance: few
CDR3aa: CASSPSWGGGSYEQYF
CDR3nt: TGTGCCAGCAGCCCCTCTTGGGGGGGCGGATCCTACGAGCAGTACTTC

d_gene: -
j_gene: TRBJ1-6
v_gene: TRBV27
abundance: -
CDR3aa: CASSPRRSSYNSPLHF
CDR3nt: TGTGCCAGCAGTCCCCGGAGGAGCTCCTATAATTCACCCCTCCACTTT

d_gene: -
j_gene: TRBJ2-4
v_gene: TRBV29-1
abundance: -
CDR3aa: CSVEEDRRVAKNIQYF
CDR3nt: TGCAGCGTTGAGGAGGACAGGAGGGTTGCCAAAAACATTCAGTACTTC

d_gene: -
j_gene: TRBJ2-7
v_gene: TRBV29-1
abundance: -
CDR3aa: CSVSGGVTYEQYF
CDR3nt: TGCAGCGTTAGCGGCGGGGTCACCTACGAGCAGTACTTC

d_gene: TRBD1
j_gene: TRBJ2-3
v_gene: TRBV5-1
abundance: few
CDR3aa: CASSSTRQGRTDTQYF
CDR3nt: TGCGCCAGCAGCTCCACCCGACAGGGCCGCACAGATACGCAGTATTTT

d_gene: TRBD2
j_gene: TRBJ2-3
v_gene: TRBV4-3
abundance: few
CDR3aa: CASSQDLSGGETDTQYF
CDR3nt: TGCGCCAGCAGCCAAGATCTTAGCGGGGGGGAAACAGATACGCAGTATTTT

d_gene: TRBD1
j_gene: TRBJ2-7
v_gene: TRBV9
abundance: -
CDR3aa: CASSVGGGGYEQYF
CDR3nt: TGTGCCAGCAGCGTAGGAGGGGGCGGATACGAGCAGTACTTC

d_gene: TRBD1
j_gene: TRBJ2-5
v_gene: TRBV7-9
abundance: -
CDR3aa: CASSPGTADQETQYF
CDR3nt: TGTGCCAGCAGCCCCGGGACAGCTGACCAAGAGACCCAGTACTTC

d_gene: TRBD2
j_gene: TRBJ2-5
v_gene: TRBV27
abundance: once
CDR3aa: CASRLGTSGGGETQYF
CDR3nt: TGTGCCAGCAGACTTGGGACTAGCGGGGGTGGTGAGACCCAGTACTTC

d_gene: -
j_gene: TRBJ1-3
v_gene: TRBV2
abundance: few
CDR3aa: CASSDAEIGNTIYF
CDR3nt: TGTGCCAGCAGTGATGCCGAAATTGGAAACACCATATATTTT

d_gene: -
j_gene: TRBJ1-2
v_gene: TRBV6-5
abundance: -
CDR3aa: CASSYSPNYGYTF
CDR3nt: TGTGCCAGCAGTTACTCCCCGAACTATGGCTACACCTTC

d_gene: -
j_gene: TRBJ2-1
v_gene: TRBV6-5
abundance: -
CDR3aa: CASSYYGPYNEQFF
CDR3nt: TGTGCCAGCAGTTACTACGGGCCCTACAATGAGCAGTTCTTC

d_gene: -
j_gene: TRBJ2-2
v_gene: TRBV6-1
abundance: -
CDR3aa: CASSEANTGELFF
CDR3nt: TGTGCCAGCAGTGAAGCGAACACCGGGGAGCTGTTTTTT

d_gene: -
j_gene: TRBJ2-5
v_gene: TRBV27
abundance: few
CDR3aa: CASRLKQAPQETQYF
CDR3nt: TGTGCCAGCAGGCTAAAACAGGCTCCCCAAGAGACCCAGTACTTC

d_gene: TRBD1
j_gene: TRBJ1-4
v_gene: TRBV2
abundance: -
CDR3aa: CASRVTGDLEKLFF
CDR3nt: TGTGCCAGCAGGGTGACAGGGGATCTTGAAAAACTGTTTTTT

d_gene: -
j_gene: TRBJ1-1
v_gene: TRBV12-5
abundance: few
CDR3aa: CASGDGNTEAFF
CDR3nt: TGTGCTAGTGGTGATGGGAACACTGAAGCTTTCTTT

d_gene: -
j_gene: TRBJ2-7
v_gene: TRBV29-1
abundance: few
CDR3aa: CSVEGARGYEQYF
CDR3nt: TGCAGCGTTGAGGGAGCGAGGGGGTACGAGCAGTACTTC

d_gene: TRBD1
j_gene: TRBJ1-4
v_gene: TRBV25-1
abundance: -
CDR3aa: CASSEWGQGGGKLFF
CDR3nt: TGTGCCAGCAGTGAATGGGGACAGGGAGGTGGAAAACTGTTTTTT

d_gene: TRBD1
j_gene: TRBJ1-1
v_gene: TRBV4-1
abundance: -
CDR3aa: CASSEGTGYEAFF
CDR3nt: TGCGCCAGCAGCGAAGGGACAGGCTACGAAGCTTTCTTT

d_gene: TRBD1
j_gene: TRBJ1-6
v_gene: TRBV30
abundance: -
CDR3aa: CAWSGGAGQGAWF
CDR3nt: TGTGCCTGGAGTGGAGGAGCGGGGCAGGGGGCATGGTTT

d_gene: -
j_gene: TRBJ1-1
v_gene: TRBV27
abundance: -
CDR3aa: CASSSPGGNTEAFF
CDR3nt: TGTGCCAGCAGCTCTCCAGGAGGGAACACTGAAGCTTTCTTT

d_gene: -
j_gene: TRBJ2-5
v_gene: TRBV15
abundance: -
CDR3aa: CATSSPAGDLQETQYF
CDR3nt: TGTGCCACCAGCAGTCCGGCAGGGGACCTCCAAGAGACCCAGTACTTC

d_gene: -
j_gene: TRBJ2-3
v_gene: TRBV29-1
abundance: -
CDR3aa: CSAWGERTDTQYF
CDR3nt: TGCAGCGCTTGGGGCGAACGCACAGATACGCAGTATTTT

d_gene: -
j_gene: TRBJ1-2
v_gene: TRBV6-5
abundance: -
CDR3aa: CASRQDSPYGYTF
CDR3nt: TGTGCCAGCAGGCAGGACAGCCCGTATGGCTACACCTTC

d_gene: -
j_gene: TRBJ1-2
v_gene: TRBV6-5
abundance: -
CDR3aa: CASSNTGYYGYTF
CDR3nt: TGTGCCAGCAGCAACACAGGGTACTATGGCTACACCTTC

d_gene: TRBD2
j_gene: TRBJ2-7
v_gene: TRBV5-4
abundance: -
CDR3aa: CASSLAGAGDEQYF
CDR3nt: TGTGCCAGCAGCTTGGCCGGAGCGGGGGACGAGCAGTACTTC

d_gene: -
j_gene: TRBJ2-1
v_gene: TRBV7-9
abundance: -
CDR3aa: CASSLDGTLNEQFF
CDR3nt: TGTGCCAGCAGCTTAGACGGTACCCTCAATGAGCAGTTCTTC

d_gene: TRBD2
j_gene: TRBJ2-3
v_gene: TRBV2
abundance: -
CDR3aa: CASSWTSGGNTQYF
CDR3nt: TGTGCCAGCAGTTGGACTAGCGGGGGGAATACGCAGTATTTT

d_gene: -
j_gene: TRBJ2-5
v_gene: TRBV30
abundance: -
CDR3aa: CAWTLQGSETQYF
CDR3nt: TGTGCCTGGACCCTTCAGGGGTCAGAGACCCAGTACTTC

d_gene: -
j_gene: TRBJ2-1
v_gene: TRBV7-9
abundance: few
CDR3aa: CASSVVPYQYNEQFF
CDR3nt: TGTGCCAGCAGCGTAGTCCCGTACCAGTACAATGAGCAGTTCTTC

d_gene: TRBD2
j_gene: TRBJ2-5
v_gene: TRBV9
abundance: few
CDR3aa: CASSGGLAGGPETQYF
CDR3nt: TGTGCCAGCAGCGGTGGACTAGCGGGGGGGCCGGAGACCCAGTACTTC

d_gene: TRBD1
j_gene: TRBJ1-5
v_gene: TRBV6-5
abundance: -
CDR3aa: CASSLGDRGSNPQHF
CDR3nt: TGTGCCAGCAGTTTGGGGGACAGGGGATCAAATCCCCAGCATTTT

d_gene: TRBD1
j_gene: TRBJ1-1
v_gene: TRBV29-1
abundance: -
CDR3aa: CSVGGDSEAFF
CDR3nt: TGCAGCGTTGGCGGGGACAGCGAAGCTTTCTTT

d_gene: -
j_gene: TRBJ1-2
v_gene: TRBV7-9
abundance: -
CDR3aa: CASSSWDDYGYTF
CDR3nt: TGTGCCAGCAGCAGCTGGGACGACTATGGCTACACCTTC

d_gene: -
j_gene: TRBJ2-6
v_gene: TRBV30
abundance: once
CDR3aa: CAWSLLRVGANVLTF
CDR3nt: TGTGCCTGGAGCCTCCTCCGGGTTGGGGCCAACGTCCTGACTTTC

d_gene: TRBD2
j_gene: TRBJ2-5
v_gene: TRBV7-8
abundance: -
CDR3aa: CASSFRLAGASGQETQYF
CDR3nt: TGTGCCAGCAGCTTTAGACTAGCGGGGGCCTCGGGCCAAGAGACCCAGTACTTC

d_gene: TRBD2
j_gene: TRBJ2-7
v_gene: TRBV6-5
abundance: -
CDR3aa: CASISSGGPSYEQYF
CDR3nt: TGTGCCAGCATCTCAAGCGGGGGGCCGTCCTACGAGCAGTACTTC

d_gene: -
j_gene: TRBJ2-1
v_gene: TRBV5-6
abundance: -
CDR3aa: CASSLTNNEQFF
CDR3nt: TGTGCCAGCAGCTTGACCAACAATGAGCAGTTCTTC

d_gene: -
j_gene: TRBJ1-1
v_gene: TRBV29-1
abundance: -
CDR3aa: CSVLQLDTEAFF
CDR3nt: TGCAGCGTTCTACAATTGGACACTGAAGCTTTCTTT